This record concerns one T cell receptor (beta chain) sequence. This sample is part of a study of blood T cell repertoires in COVID-19. Study background: PBMCs, B-cell-depleted T cells, or T cells were the source of the cDNA or gDNA that made up the material.

During active infection, Seattle patients enrolled and were then monitored through disease. The CDR3 runs to 15 residues. V dropped 3 bases and J dropped 8; count of bases not matched to a gene: 10. Germline-derived CDR1 and CDR2 are SGHTA and FQGNSA. In the original analysis: Estimated nucleated cell counts came from reference gene primer amplification. The protocol was immunoSEQ multiplex PCR, while the TCRdb copy is restricted to in-frame clones and leaves out a portion. The DNA was the basis for D and trimming; V, J and clone size are from that table. Of roughly 200,000 clones in the sample, around 85% were seen once.

The chain combines TRBV7-2 with TRBJ2-1, with TRBD2 matching 7 bases. The clonotype was recovered from a person aged 65 to 85 with COVID-19, enrolled during active disease. The specimen sequenced was peripheral blood. The CDR3 coding sequence is TGTGCCAGCAGCTTGGGCGGGAGAGATTGGGATGAGCAGTTCTTC. The encoded protein is CASSLGGRDWDEQFF. Variable domain in full (rest from reference TRBV7-2 and TRBJ2-1): GAGVSQSPSNKVTEKGKDVELRCDPISGHTALYWYRQSLGQGLEFLIYFQGNSAPDKSGLPSDRFSAERTGGSVSTLTIQRTQQEDSAVYLCASSLGGRDWDEQFFGPGTRLTVL.